Listed below are T cell receptor beta chains from one sample, sequenced in a study of regulatory dendritic cells for organ transplantation. Their cognate antigens are unknown. The protocol was immunoSEQ multiplex PCR, while the TCRdb copy is restricted to in-frame clones and leaves out a portion. Here the sample spans some 11,000 clones, about 75% being singletons. Sequencing input: memory CD4+ T cells from blood cultured with regulatory dendritic cells. These receptors came from a human donor in good health. Each CDR3 is given with its conserved first and last residue. The D gene is left open where the match is weak. Clone size is stated in some rows and not others, as once, few, many or a class when expanded.

abundance: few; d_gene: TRBD2; v_gene: TRBV5-4; j_gene: TRBJ2-7; CDR3nt: TGTGCCAGCAGCCGGGGGACTAGCGGATCCTACGAGCAGTACTTC; CDR3aa: CASSRGTSGSYEQYF
abundance: few; d_gene: .; v_gene: TRBV2; j_gene: TRBJ1-1; CDR3nt: TGTGCCAGCAGTGTTTGGACAGTCCGGAACACTGAAGCTTTCTTT; CDR3aa: CASSVWTVRNTEAFF
abundance: medium-sized; d_gene: TRBD1; v_gene: TRBV10-2; j_gene: TRBJ1-2; CDR3nt: TGCGCCAGCAGTACCGGGACAGAGGGCTACACCTTC; CDR3aa: CASSTGTEGYTF
abundance: .; d_gene: TRBD2; v_gene: TRBV7-2; j_gene: TRBJ2-7; CDR3nt: TGTGCCAGCAGCTTAGCGACTAGCGGGGGGCGACCCTACGAGCAGTACTTC; CDR3aa: CASSLATSGGRPYEQYF
abundance: few; d_gene: TRBD1; v_gene: TRBV6-6; j_gene: TRBJ1-5; CDR3nt: TGTGCCAGCAGGTCACAGGGGGACAATCAGCCCCAGCATTTT; CDR3aa: CASRSQGDNQPQHF
abundance: .; d_gene: .; v_gene: TRBV2; j_gene: TRBJ2-2; CDR3nt: TGTGCCAGCAGTGAAACGGTCCAGGGAGGAAATACCGGGGAGCTGTTTTTT; CDR3aa: CASSETVQGGNTGELFF
abundance: once; d_gene: .; v_gene: TRBV9; j_gene: TRBJ1-1; CDR3nt: TGTGCCAGCAGCGTAGGGGCAGGGCGGGGTACTGAAGCTTTCTTT; CDR3aa: CASSVGAGRGTEAFF
abundance: .; d_gene: TRBD2; v_gene: TRBV5-6; j_gene: TRBJ2-3; CDR3nt: TGTGCCAGCAGCCCCCGGGACTACACAGATACGCAGTATTTT; CDR3aa: CASSPRDYTDTQYF
abundance: .; d_gene: TRBD1; v_gene: TRBV5-4; j_gene: TRBJ2-4; CDR3nt: TGTGCCAGCAGCTTCGGACAGGGTCTCGCCAAAAACATTCAGTACTTC; CDR3aa: CASSFGQGLAKNIQYF
abundance: .; d_gene: TRBD2; v_gene: TRBV6-5; j_gene: TRBJ2-1; CDR3nt: TGTGCCAGCAGGGAGACTAGCGGTACCTACAATGAGCAGTTCTTC; CDR3aa: CASRETSGTYNEQFF
abundance: once; d_gene: .; v_gene: TRBV7-9; j_gene: TRBJ1-5; CDR3nt: TGTGCCAGCAGCTTAGGTCCAGGGTTAGGACAGCCCCAGCATTTT; CDR3aa: CASSLGPGLGQPQHF
abundance: .; d_gene: TRBD1; v_gene: TRBV6-1; j_gene: TRBJ1-1; CDR3nt: TGTGCCAGCAGTTCAGGGGGTATGAACACTGAAGCTTTCTTT; CDR3aa: CASSSGGMNTEAFF
abundance: .; d_gene: .; v_gene: TRBV7-9; j_gene: TRBJ1-5; CDR3nt: TGTGCCAGCAGCTTAGGCGGGCCCACCAATCAGCCCCAGCATTTT; CDR3aa: CASSLGGPTNQPQHF
abundance: .; d_gene: .; v_gene: TRBV7-8; j_gene: TRBJ2-1; CDR3nt: TGTGCCAGCAGCCTTAGGACATCTTACAATGAGCAGTTCTTC; CDR3aa: CASSLRTSYNEQFF
abundance: .; d_gene: TRBD1; v_gene: TRBV29-1; j_gene: TRBJ2-7; CDR3nt: TGCAGCGTTGAATCGCAGGGGGATTACGAGCAGTACTTC; CDR3aa: CSVESQGDYEQYF
abundance: .; d_gene: .; v_gene: TRBV6-1; j_gene: TRBJ1-3; CDR3nt: TGTGCCAGCAGTTCCGACATAGCGGGAAACACCATATATTTT; CDR3aa: CASSSDIAGNTIYF
abundance: once; d_gene: .; v_gene: TRBV5-1; j_gene: TRBJ1-1; CDR3nt: TGCGCCAGCAGCGCGGGGACTGCGGAGACTGAAGCTTTCTTT; CDR3aa: CASSAGTAETEAFF